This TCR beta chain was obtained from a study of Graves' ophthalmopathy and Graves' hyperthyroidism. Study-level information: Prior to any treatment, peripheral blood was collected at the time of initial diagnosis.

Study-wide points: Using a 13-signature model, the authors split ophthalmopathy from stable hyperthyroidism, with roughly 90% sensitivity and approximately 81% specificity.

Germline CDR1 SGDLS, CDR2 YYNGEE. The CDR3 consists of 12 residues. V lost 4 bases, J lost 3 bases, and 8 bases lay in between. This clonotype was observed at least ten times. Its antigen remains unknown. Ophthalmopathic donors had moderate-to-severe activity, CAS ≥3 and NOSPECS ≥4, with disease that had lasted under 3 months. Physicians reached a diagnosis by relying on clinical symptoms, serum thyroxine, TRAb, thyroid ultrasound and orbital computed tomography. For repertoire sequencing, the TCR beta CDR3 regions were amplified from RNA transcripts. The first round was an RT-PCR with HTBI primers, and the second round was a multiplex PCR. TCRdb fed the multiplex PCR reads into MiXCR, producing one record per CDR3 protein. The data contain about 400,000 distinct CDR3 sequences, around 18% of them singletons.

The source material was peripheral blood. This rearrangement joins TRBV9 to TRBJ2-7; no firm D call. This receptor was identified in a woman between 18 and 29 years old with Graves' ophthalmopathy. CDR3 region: CASSPNFYEQYF. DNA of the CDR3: TGTGCCAGCAGCCCTAACTTCTACGAGCAGTACTTC.